These T cell receptor beta chains were read from a single sample in a study of T-cell reconstitution after alpha-beta-depleted transplantation in children. TCRdb reanalysed the PCR reads using MiXCR and keeps one entry per CDR3 protein. The data contain about 350,000 distinct CDR3 sequences, about an eighth of them singletons. The sequenced sample was PBMCs, obtained from the stem cell graft. The source of these receptors is a human donor who donated a stem cell graft to a child with Fanconi anemia. The CDR3 runs from the conserved cysteine through the conserved F or W. A D gene is named only where the DNA matches it firmly. The size of a clone is reported for some rows only, either as once, few or many, or as a class for expanded clones.

v_call	clone_size	d_call	j_call	cdr3_aa	cdr3_nt
TRBV30	.	.	TRBJ1-5	CAWSVWGSGQPQHF	TGTGCCTGGAGTGTATGGGGGTCAGGGCAGCCCCAGCATTTT
TRBV5-6	few	.	TRBJ2-3	CASSSRQSSTDTQYF	TGTGCCAGCAGCTCCAGACAGTCTAGCACAGATACGCAGTATTTT
TRBV20-1	.	TRBD2	TRBJ2-5	CSASKGSGAGEETQNF	TGCAGTGCTAGTAAAGGTTCGGGAGCGGGAGAAGAGACCCAGAACTTC
TRBV7-8	many	.	TRBJ2-2	CASSLELGGELFF	TGTGCCAGCAGCTTAGAATTGGGCGGGGAGCTGTTTTTT
TRBV6-1	.	.	TRBJ2-5	CASSPLVARETQYF	TGTGCCAGCAGTCCCCTAGTAGCTCGGGAGACCCAGTACTTC
TRBV7-6	.	.	TRBJ2-7	CASSLNLRDTTYEQYF	TGTGCCAGCAGCTTAAATCTCCGGGACACTACCTACGAGCAGTACTTC
TRBV7-2	many	.	TRBJ2-2	CASSLVAGRTGELFF	TGTGCCAGCAGCTTAGTCGCGGGGCGCACCGGGGAGCTGTTTTTT
TRBV7-2	.	.	TRBJ1-1	CASSLGRTLEAFF	TGTGCCAGCAGCTTAGGTAGAACACTTGAAGCTTTCTTT
TRBV3-1	.	.	TRBJ1-2	CASSFPGTLGYTF	TGTGCCAGCAGCTTTCCGGGGACACTCGGCTACACCTTC
TRBV15	.	.	TRBJ2-2	CATSRDHGGWELFF	TGTGCCACCAGCAGAGATCACGGGGGCTGGGAGCTGTTTTTT
TRBV15	many	.	TRBJ1-4	CATSRDKNEKLFF	TGTGCCACCAGCAGAGATAAGAATGAAAAACTGTTTTTT
TRBV12-3/TRBV12-4	.	.	TRBJ2-1	CASSFSGGTEQFF	TGTGCCAGCAGTTTTTCGGGGGGCACTGAGCAGTTCTTC
TRBV5-6	few	.	TRBJ1-2	CASRFGTERYTF	TGTGCCAGCAGATTTGGGACGGAGAGGTACACCTTC
TRBV27	.	.	TRBJ1-1	CASSPGVGYTEAFF	TGTGCCAGCAGTCCTGGAGTGGGTTACACTGAAGCTTTCTTT
TRBV18	many	TRBD1	TRBJ1-2	CASSRDRGRESYGYTF	TGTGCCAGCTCCCGGGACAGGGGGCGCGAGAGCTATGGCTACACCTTC
TRBV5-1	few	TRBD1	TRBJ2-2	CASRLQPGQGHGELFF	TGCGCCAGCAGATTACAACCGGGACAGGGTCACGGGGAGCTGTTTTTT
TRBV11-2	.	.	TRBJ2-3	CASSQEGLAGALTDTQYF	TGTGCCAGCAGCCAAGAGGGCCTCGCGGGGGCGCTCACAGATACGCAGTATTTT
TRBV6-1	many	TRBD1	TRBJ1-4	CASSVRQGTNEKLFF	TGTGCCAGCAGTGTACGACAGGGAACTAATGAAAAACTGTTTTTT
TRBV4-3	many	.	TRBJ1-1	CASSLDGQPNTEAFF	TGCGCCAGCAGCCTCGACGGACAGCCGAACACTGAAGCTTTCTTT
TRBV4-3	few	.	TRBJ2-1	CASSQDLGTYNEQFF	TGCGCCAGCAGCCAAGATCTCGGGACCTACAATGAGCAGTTCTTC
TRBV12-3/TRBV12-4	.	.	TRBJ1-1	CASVRSQQNTEAFF	TGTGCCAGCGTCCGCAGCCAACAAAACACTGAAGCTTTCTTT
TRBV7-7	many	.	TRBJ2-3	CASSKSGVDTQYF	TGTGCTAGCAGCAAATCCGGGGTGGATACGCAGTATTTT
TRBV12-3/TRBV12-4	many	.	TRBJ2-1	CASSWGEYNEQFF	TGTGCCAGCAGTTGGGGCGAATACAATGAGCAGTTCTTC
TRBV11-1	.	TRBD1	TRBJ1-2	CASSATGRDGYTF	TGTGCCAGCAGCGCGACAGGGCGCGATGGCTACACCTTC
TRBV5-1	.	.	TRBJ1-1	CASSYSTGSSTEAFF	TGCGCCAGCAGCTATTCTACAGGGTCCAGCACTGAAGCTTTCTTT
TRBV27	.	TRBD1	TRBJ2-3	CASSATGIVSDTQYF	TGTGCCAGCAGCGCGACAGGGATCGTCTCAGATACGCAGTATTTT
TRBV12-3/TRBV12-4	.	TRBD1	TRBJ1-5	CASSLQGSAQPQHF	TGTGCCAGCAGCCTACAGGGGTCGGCCCAGCCCCAGCATTTT
TRBV27	.	.	TRBJ2-7	CASSSALSTGATTYEQYF	TGTGCCAGCAGTTCCGCATTGTCAACCGGGGCCACCACCTACGAGCAGTACTTC
TRBV20-1	few	.	TRBJ1-1	CSAQGQTDTEAFF	TGCAGTGCGCAAGGACAGACCGATACTGAAGCTTTCTTT
TRBV28	few	.	TRBJ1-5	CASRTDQTGRNQPQHF	TGTGCCAGCCGAACGGATCAGACGGGGAGGAATCAGCCCCAGCATTTT
TRBV11-2	many	TRBD1	TRBJ2-3	CASSISRGLTDTQYF	TGTGCCAGCAGCATCAGCAGGGGGCTAACAGATACGCAGTATTTT
TRBV4-3	many	.	TRBJ1-6	CASSRSLRRSNSPLHF	TGCGCCAGCAGCCGTTCACTCAGGAGGAGTAATTCACCCCTCCACTTT
TRBV7-9	few	TRBD2	TRBJ2-5	CASSFGGAEETQYF	TGTGCCAGCAGCTTCGGGGGGGCCGAAGAGACCCAGTACTTC